Each of the 2 T cell receptor beta chains below was sequenced from the same sample in a study of blood T cell repertoires in COVID-19. Here immunoSEQ multiplex PCR was the method, and the copy in TCRdb shows in-frame clones only, minus some. The profile shows approximately 230,000 clones, just under 85% of them singletons. Sequencing was carried out using PBMCs or T cells enriched from blood (not recorded which). The receptors come from a middle-aged man who had recovered from COVID-19.

The chain is built from TRBV9 and TRBJ1-2; TRBD1 might be the D (6 bases). This CDR3 has 15 residues. V lost 3 bases to trimming and J lost 5 bases, with 17 bases between them. Germline values: CDR1 SGDLS, CDR2 YYNGEE. This CDR3 is CASSAAGAGDYGYTF. CDR3 nucleotide sequence: TGTGCCAGCAGCGCGGCCGGGGCAGGGGATTATGGCTACACCTTC. Full variable domain (missing parts from reference TRBV9 and TRBJ1-2): DSGVTQTPKHLITATGQRVTLRCSPRSGDLSVYWYQQSLDQGLQFLIQYYNGEERAKGNILERFSAQQFPDLHSELNLSSLELGDSALYFCASSAAGAGDYGYTFGSGTRLTVV.

Points on this clone: Other DNA sequences in the same sample also yield this CDR3. CDR3 sequence (DNA): TGTGCCTGGGGACGAGGGACAGGGGACAATCAGCCCCAGCATTTT. Encoded protein: CAWGRGTGDNQPQHF. The chain carries TRBV30 and TRBJ1-5; 10 nucleotides agree with TRBD1. The junction had 7 bases not matched to a gene; V was cut back by 5 bases and J by 3 bases. The CDR3 runs 15 residues. The germline V gene encodes CDR1 GTSNPN and CDR2 SVGIG (reference sequence).